These T cell receptor beta chains were read from a single sample in a study of blood T cell repertoires in COVID-19. This table comes from immunoSEQ multiplex PCR, and its TCRdb copy is limited to in-frame clones, with some not included. Among about 130,000 clones, roughly 77% were seen once, and the ten largest hold 5%. Sequenced sample: peripheral blood. The source of these receptors is an older woman with COVID-19, enrolled during active disease. Both conserved end residues are part of each CDR3. A D gene is named only where the DNA matches it firmly. Expanded clones get a size class; other rows say once, few or many, or leave the size out.

clone_size: -
v_call: TRBV28
d_call: -
j_call: TRBJ1-4
cdr3_length: 16
cdr3_nt: TGTGCCAGCACGACCGCCGGGGTGGCGACTAATGAAAAACTGTTTTTT
cdr3_aa: CASTTAGVATNEKLFF

clone_size: -
v_call: TRBV4-3
d_call: -
j_call: TRBJ1-5
cdr3_length: 15
cdr3_nt: TGCGCCAGCAGCCAGGTGGGGGGGAGCAATCAGCCCCAGCATTTT
cdr3_aa: CASSQVGGSNQPQHF

clone_size: -
v_call: TRBV27
d_call: -
j_call: TRBJ2-3
cdr3_length: 14
cdr3_nt: TGTGCCAGCAAAAGGGGGGGTGGCACAGATACGCAGTATTTT
cdr3_aa: CASKRGGGTDTQYF

clone_size: few
v_call: TRBV27
d_call: -
j_call: TRBJ1-4
cdr3_length: 15
cdr3_nt: TGTGCCAGCAGTCTGAAGGGGCTGGGTAATGAAAAACTGTTTTTT
cdr3_aa: CASSLKGLGNEKLFF

clone_size: -
v_call: TRBV7-9
d_call: TRBD1
j_call: TRBJ1-5
cdr3_length: 15
cdr3_nt: TGTGCCAGCAGCCCGGGACAGGGGGCACGTCAGCCCCAGCATTTT
cdr3_aa: CASSPGQGARQPQHF

clone_size: -
v_call: TRBV6-6
d_call: -
j_call: TRBJ1-1
cdr3_length: 12
cdr3_nt: TGTGCCAGCAGTTACCTTCATCAGGAAGCTTTCTTT
cdr3_aa: CASSYLHQEAFF

clone_size: -
v_call: TRBV28
d_call: TRBD1
j_call: TRBJ2-4
cdr3_length: 21
cdr3_nt: TGTGCCAGCAGTTTGTCCGTTACAGGGGGTTTGCAATCCGTAGCCAAAAACATTCAGTACTTC
cdr3_aa: CASSLSVTGGLQSVAKNIQYF

clone_size: once
v_call: TRBV7-9
d_call: -
j_call: TRBJ2-1
cdr3_length: 13
cdr3_nt: TGTGCCAGCAGCTTAACCAGAGGCAATGAGCAGTTCTTC
cdr3_aa: CASSLTRGNEQFF

clone_size: -
v_call: TRBV27
d_call: TRBD1
j_call: TRBJ2-1
cdr3_length: 16
cdr3_nt: TGTGCCAGCAGGCGGGACAGGAGGAGCTCCTACAATGAGCAGTTCTTC
cdr3_aa: CASRRDRRSSYNEQFF

clone_size: -
v_call: TRBV2
d_call: TRBD1
j_call: TRBJ2-7
cdr3_length: 15
cdr3_nt: TGTGCCAGCAGTCTCGGACAGGGCCTCTCCTACGAGCAGTACTTC
cdr3_aa: CASSLGQGLSYEQYF

clone_size: -
v_call: TRBV27
d_call: TRBD2
j_call: TRBJ2-7
cdr3_length: 13
cdr3_nt: TGTGCCAGCCGGACTAGCGGGTCCTACGAGCAGTACTTC
cdr3_aa: CASRTSGSYEQYF

clone_size: few
v_call: TRBV10-3
d_call: -
j_call: TRBJ1-1
cdr3_length: 17
cdr3_nt: TGTGCCATCAGTCTCGAACGGACTCTCGGTGGGGTCACTGAAGCTTTCTTT
cdr3_aa: CAISLERTLGGVTEAFF

clone_size: -
v_call: TRBV19
d_call: TRBD1
j_call: TRBJ2-1
cdr3_length: 15
cdr3_nt: TGTGCCAGTACCGCGATTGGGACAGGGGGCGGAGAGCAGTTCTTC
cdr3_aa: CASTAIGTGGGEQFF

clone_size: -
v_call: TRBV28
d_call: -
j_call: TRBJ2-5
cdr3_length: 14
cdr3_nt: TGTGCCAGCAGTGGGGGCCGGTACCAAGAGACCCAGTACTTC
cdr3_aa: CASSGGRYQETQYF

clone_size: -
v_call: TRBV3-1/TRBV3-2
d_call: -
j_call: TRBJ2-3
cdr3_length: 16
cdr3_nt: TGTGCCAGCAGCCAAGATGGACTATCTAGCACAGATACGCAGTATTTT
cdr3_aa: CASSQDGLSSTDTQYF

clone_size: -
v_call: TRBV12-3/TRBV12-4
d_call: -
j_call: TRBJ2-3
cdr3_length: 12
cdr3_nt: TGTGCCAGCAGTTTGGAGGGGGCCACGAAGTATTTT
cdr3_aa: CASSLEGATKYF

clone_size: -
v_call: TRBV5-4
d_call: TRBD2
j_call: TRBJ2-5
cdr3_length: 14
cdr3_nt: TGTGCCAGCAGCTTGGGGGGGGGTGGAGAGACCCAGTACTTC
cdr3_aa: CASSLGGGGETQYF

clone_size: -
v_call: TRBV5-5
d_call: TRBD2
j_call: TRBJ2-2
cdr3_length: 17
cdr3_nt: TGTGCCAGCAGCTCGACTAGCGGGGGGGCAGGGGCCGGGGAGCTGTTTTTT
cdr3_aa: CASSSTSGGAGAGELFF

clone_size: -
v_call: TRBV3-1/TRBV3-2
d_call: -
j_call: TRBJ2-3
cdr3_length: 16
cdr3_nt: TGTGCCAGCAGCCAGAACTTGGGGGCGGGCACAGATACGCAGTATTTT
cdr3_aa: CASSQNLGAGTDTQYF

clone_size: -
v_call: TRBV28
d_call: -
j_call: TRBJ1-2
cdr3_length: 14
cdr3_nt: TGTGCCAGCAGTCTACGGGCGGGGGCTTATGGCTACACCTTC
cdr3_aa: CASSLRAGAYGYTF

clone_size: -
v_call: TRBV12-3/TRBV12-4
d_call: -
j_call: TRBJ1-2
cdr3_length: 12
cdr3_nt: TGTGCCAGCAGGGGGGCAGGCCGTGGCTACACCTTC
cdr3_aa: CASRGAGRGYTF

clone_size: -
v_call: TRBV5-1
d_call: TRBD2
j_call: TRBJ2-7
cdr3_length: 15
cdr3_nt: TGCGCCAGCAGCTCGTTGGAAGGGACTACCTACGAGCAGTACTTC
cdr3_aa: CASSSLEGTTYEQYF

clone_size: -
v_call: TRBV29-1
d_call: TRBD2
j_call: TRBJ2-1
cdr3_length: 17
cdr3_nt: TGCAGCGTTGGAGGGCAGGGAGGGATAAGCTCCTACAATGAGCAGTTCTTC
cdr3_aa: CSVGGQGGISSYNEQFF

clone_size: -
v_call: TRBV27
d_call: -
j_call: TRBJ1-6
cdr3_length: 15
cdr3_nt: TGTGCCAGCAGAGGGACACGCTCCTATAATTCACCCCTCCACTTT
cdr3_aa: CASRGTRSYNSPLHF

clone_size: -
v_call: TRBV9
d_call: -
j_call: TRBJ1-2
cdr3_length: 13
cdr3_nt: TGTGCCAGCAGCGCACGGTCCCAGCGGGGCTACACCTTC
cdr3_aa: CASSARSQRGYTF

clone_size: -
v_call: TRBV29-1
d_call: -
j_call: TRBJ2-3
cdr3_length: 13
cdr3_nt: TGCAGCGTTGGAGCCGGGGGCACAGATACGCAGTATTTT
cdr3_aa: CSVGAGGTDTQYF

clone_size: once
v_call: TRBV7-9
d_call: -
j_call: TRBJ1-1
cdr3_length: 14
cdr3_nt: TGTGCCAGCAGCTTATGGGACACTGACACTGAAGCTTTCTTT
cdr3_aa: CASSLWDTDTEAFF

clone_size: few
v_call: TRBV30
d_call: -
j_call: TRBJ1-2
cdr3_length: 12
cdr3_nt: TGTGCCTGGACTCCAGGGGAATATGGCTACACCTTC
cdr3_aa: CAWTPGEYGYTF

clone_size: once
v_call: TRBV28
d_call: -
j_call: TRBJ1-5
cdr3_length: 12
cdr3_nt: TGTGCCAGCAATACCGGGGGGCAGCCCCAGCATTTT
cdr3_aa: CASNTGGQPQHF

clone_size: -
v_call: TRBV10-3
d_call: -
j_call: TRBJ2-2
cdr3_length: 16
cdr3_nt: TGTGCCATCAGTGAGACGTCCGGGGGGAACACCGGGGAGCTGTTTTTT
cdr3_aa: CAISETSGGNTGELFF

clone_size: -
v_call: TRBV9
d_call: -
j_call: TRBJ1-5
cdr3_length: 15
cdr3_nt: TGTGCCAGCAGCGTCGAAGGGGCGATCAATCAGCCCCAGCATTTT
cdr3_aa: CASSVEGAINQPQHF

clone_size: -
v_call: TRBV11-2
d_call: TRBD1
j_call: TRBJ2-3
cdr3_length: 16
cdr3_nt: TGTGCCAGCAGGTCATATACAGGGGACACAGCAGATACGCAGTATTTT
cdr3_aa: CASRSYTGDTADTQYF

clone_size: -
v_call: TRBV5-6
d_call: -
j_call: TRBJ1-1
cdr3_length: 13
cdr3_nt: TGTGCCAGCAGCTTGGGACTTACCACTGAAGCTTTCTTT
cdr3_aa: CASSLGLTTEAFF

clone_size: -
v_call: TRBV3-1/TRBV3-2
d_call: -
j_call: TRBJ2-1
cdr3_length: 17
cdr3_nt: TGTGCCCGGGGAACGGTAGAGGGGGATCCCTCCTACAATGAGCAGTTCTTC
cdr3_aa: CARGTVEGDPSYNEQFF

clone_size: -
v_call: TRBV19
d_call: TRBD1
j_call: TRBJ1-2
cdr3_length: 15
cdr3_nt: TGTGCCAGTAGCCCCAGACAGGGGTTGAACTATGGCTACACCTTC
cdr3_aa: CASSPRQGLNYGYTF

clone_size: once
v_call: TRBV18
d_call: TRBD1
j_call: TRBJ1-4
cdr3_length: 14
cdr3_nt: TGTGCCAGCTCTGAGGTCTCACAAGGGGGCAAACTGTTTTTT
cdr3_aa: CASSEVSQGGKLFF

clone_size: -
v_call: TRBV7-2
d_call: -
j_call: TRBJ1-4
cdr3_length: 13
cdr3_nt: TGTGCCAGCAGCTTAGGTCGGAATGAAAAACTGTTTTTT
cdr3_aa: CASSLGRNEKLFF

clone_size: -
v_call: TRBV7-8
d_call: TRBD1
j_call: TRBJ2-2
cdr3_length: 16
cdr3_nt: TGTGCCAGCAGCCTTCGGGGACAGACGAACACCGGGGAGCTGTTTTTT
cdr3_aa: CASSLRGQTNTGELFF

clone_size: -
v_call: TRBV9
d_call: -
j_call: TRBJ2-5
cdr3_length: 16
cdr3_nt: TGTGCCAGCAGCGTAGAGTCGGGGAATCGGGTGGAGACCCAGTACTTC
cdr3_aa: CASSVESGNRVETQYF

clone_size: -
v_call: TRBV6-6
d_call: -
j_call: TRBJ1-1
cdr3_length: 13
cdr3_nt: TGTGCCAGCACCCTCCCCGGGGTAGGTGAAGCTTTCTTT
cdr3_aa: CASTLPGVGEAFF

clone_size: -
v_call: TRBV6-6
d_call: -
j_call: TRBJ1-5
cdr3_length: 14
cdr3_nt: TGTGCCAGCAGCGAGGGGGGGCCTAATCAGCCCCAGCATTTT
cdr3_aa: CASSEGGPNQPQHF

clone_size: few
v_call: TRBV19
d_call: -
j_call: TRBJ2-7
cdr3_length: 12
cdr3_nt: TGTGCCAGTAGTATAGGCGGCTACGAGCAGTACTTC
cdr3_aa: CASSIGGYEQYF

clone_size: -
v_call: TRBV28
d_call: TRBD1
j_call: TRBJ2-7
cdr3_length: 15
cdr3_nt: TGTGCCAGCAGTCACAGCGGACAGGGCCCCTTCGCGCAGTACTTC
cdr3_aa: CASSHSGQGPFAQYF

clone_size: -
v_call: TRBV3-1/TRBV3-2
d_call: -
j_call: TRBJ2-3
cdr3_length: 15
cdr3_nt: TGTGCCAGCGCGGAAATTGGTAGAGGCACAGATACGCAGTATTTT
cdr3_aa: CASAEIGRGTDTQYF

clone_size: -
v_call: TRBV20-1
d_call: -
j_call: TRBJ1-4
cdr3_length: 11
cdr3_nt: TGCAGTGCCCTGCGAGGGGAAAAACTGTTTTTT
cdr3_aa: CSALRGEKLFF

clone_size: -
v_call: TRBV5-5
d_call: -
j_call: TRBJ2-7
cdr3_length: 15
cdr3_nt: TGTGCCAGCAGACGTGGACGGACAGCTACCGGCGAGCAGTACTTC
cdr3_aa: CASRRGRTATGEQYF

clone_size: -
v_call: TRBV24-1
d_call: -
j_call: TRBJ2-4
cdr3_length: 15
cdr3_nt: TGTGCCACCAGTGATGGGGGGGCGGCAAAAAACATTCAGTACTTC
cdr3_aa: CATSDGGAAKNIQYF

clone_size: -
v_call: TRBV4-2
d_call: -
j_call: TRBJ1-1
cdr3_length: 13
cdr3_nt: TGTGCCAGCAGCCAAGAACAGAACACTGAAGCTTTCTTT
cdr3_aa: CASSQEQNTEAFF

clone_size: -
v_call: TRBV14
d_call: -
j_call: TRBJ2-7
cdr3_length: 16
cdr3_nt: TGTGCCAGCAGCCAGGCGACATCGTGGGTAAAGGACGAGCAGTACTTC
cdr3_aa: CASSQATSWVKDEQYF

clone_size: few
v_call: TRBV7-9
d_call: TRBD1
j_call: TRBJ2-3
cdr3_length: 16
cdr3_nt: TGTGCCAGCAGCTTAGGCCGGGACAGGAGGACAGATACGCAGTATTTT
cdr3_aa: CASSLGRDRRTDTQYF

clone_size: -
v_call: TRBV5-5
d_call: -
j_call: TRBJ1-2
cdr3_length: 13
cdr3_nt: TGTGCCAGCAGCTTGGGGGGCGTGGATGGCTACACCTTC
cdr3_aa: CASSLGGVDGYTF

clone_size: -
v_call: TRBV28
d_call: TRBD2
j_call: TRBJ2-5
cdr3_length: 18
cdr3_nt: TGTGCCAGCAGTTTCCAATTAAGACTAGCGGGGGGGCAAGAGACCCAGTACTTC
cdr3_aa: CASSFQLRLAGGQETQYF

clone_size: -
v_call: TRBV19
d_call: -
j_call: TRBJ1-5
cdr3_length: 13
cdr3_nt: TGTGCCAGTAGTATTTCGGGGGTCAATCCCCAGCATTTT
cdr3_aa: CASSISGVNPQHF

clone_size: once
v_call: TRBV6-4
d_call: -
j_call: TRBJ2-1
cdr3_length: 14
cdr3_nt: TGTGCCAGCAGTGACTCCCCCCAGGTTAATGAGCAGTTCTTC
cdr3_aa: CASSDSPQVNEQFF